Each of the 5 T cell receptor beta chains below was sequenced from the same sample in a study of shared clonotypes between healthy human individuals. Positively selected for CCR7, the CD45RO-negative cells used as naive CD8 cells excluded terminally differentiated effector memory CD45RA+ cells. Data came from immunoSEQ multiplex PCR; TCRdb stores just in-frame clones and leaves some out. In the table there are 2 million to 2.5 million clones, about 95% of which are singletons. Sequenced input: naive CD8+ T cells sorted from blood. These receptors all come from a young man in good health.

V and J are TRBV7-9 and TRBJ1-1; 12 bases agree with TRBD1. The V segment lost 5 bases and the J segment 1 base; nucleotides outside the gene matches: 14. This CDR3 spans 19 amino acids. Per germline, CDR1 SEHNR and CDR2 FQNEAQ (reference sequence). The CDR3, as DNA: TGTGCCAGCAGCCCGACAAGCTCCGGGACAGGGGGCAGGAACACTGAAGCTTTCTTT. Protein: CASSPTSSGTGGRNTEAFF.

The chain combines TRBV4-3 with TRBJ1-4, with TRBD1 matching over 7 bases. Germline trimming cut 0 bases from V and 6 bases from J; bases unmatched to any gene: 4. The CDR3 contains 15 residues. Germline CDR1 reads LGHNA; CDR2 reads YSLEER. CDR3 in DNA: TGCGCCAGCAGCCAAGATCAGGGGGAGGATGAAAAACTGTTTTTT. Protein product: CASSQDQGEDEKLFF.

Turning to this clone: Distinct nucleotide sequences in the sample also encode this CDR3. CDR3 nucleotides: TGCGCCAGCAGCCAAGATGAGGGCTCCGGAAACACCATATATTTT. Amino acids: CASSQDEGSGNTIYF. The chain uses TRBV4-1 and TRBJ1-3; D is uncertain. The CDR3 runs 15 residues. V was clipped by 0 bases and J by 4 bases, with 10 bases between them. Germline values: CDR1 MGHRA, CDR2 YSYEKL.

The rearrangement links TRBV27 to TRBJ2-3; D remains ambiguous. Trimming left V 5 bases short and J 2 bases short, with 17 bases between. The CDR3 length is 16 residues. CDR1 is MNHEY and CDR2 is SMNVEV in the germline V gene (reference sequence). CDR3 region: CASSKIAALYTDTQYF. Here the CDR3 DNA reads TGTGCCAGCAGTAAAATAGCAGCTTTATACACAGATACGCAGTATTTT.

This clone came up once. The chain links TRBV27 to TRBJ2-3; D unresolved. CDR3 size: 13 residues. Germline V gene sequence: CDR1 MNHEY, CDR2 SMNVEV (reference sequence). V lost 7 bases and J 1 base, leaving 9 bases between the germline ends. The CDR3 DNA is TGTGCCAGCACCACGTTGGGCACAGATACGCAGTATTTT. Protein product: CASTTLGTDTQYF.